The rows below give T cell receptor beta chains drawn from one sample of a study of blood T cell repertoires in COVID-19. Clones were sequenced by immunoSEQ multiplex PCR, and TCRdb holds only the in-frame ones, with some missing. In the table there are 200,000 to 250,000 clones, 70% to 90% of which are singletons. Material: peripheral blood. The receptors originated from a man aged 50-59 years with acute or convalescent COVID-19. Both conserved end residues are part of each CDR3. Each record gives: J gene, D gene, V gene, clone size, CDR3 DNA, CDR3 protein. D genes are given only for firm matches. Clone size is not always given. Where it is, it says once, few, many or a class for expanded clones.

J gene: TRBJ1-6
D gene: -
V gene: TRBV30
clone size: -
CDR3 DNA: TGTGCCTGGAGTGGGCAGATTTCCTATAATTCACCCCTCCACTTT
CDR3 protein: CAWSGQISYNSPLHF

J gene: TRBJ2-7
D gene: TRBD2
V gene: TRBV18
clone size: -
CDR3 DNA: TGTGCCAGCTCACTGGGACTAGAAGACGAGCAGTACTTC
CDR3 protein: CASSLGLEDEQYF

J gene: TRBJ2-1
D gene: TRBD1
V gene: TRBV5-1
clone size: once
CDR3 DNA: TGCGCCAGCAGCTTGGCGGGGGACAGGGTTGATGAGCAGTTCTTC
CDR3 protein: CASSLAGDRVDEQFF

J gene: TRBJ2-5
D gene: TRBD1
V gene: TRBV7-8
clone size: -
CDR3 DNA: TGTGCCAGCAGCGTGGGGACAGCCCAAGAGACCCAGTACTTC
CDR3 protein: CASSVGTAQETQYF

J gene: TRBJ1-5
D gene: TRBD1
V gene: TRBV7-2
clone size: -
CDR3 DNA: TGTGCCAGCAGGGCAGGGGGCGCGAGCAATCAGCCCCAGCATTTT
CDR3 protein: CASRAGGASNQPQHF

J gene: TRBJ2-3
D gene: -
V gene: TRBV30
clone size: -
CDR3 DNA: TGTGCCTGGAGTGTACTTCAGGCTCGTACGCAGTATTTT
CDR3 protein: CAWSVLQARTQYF

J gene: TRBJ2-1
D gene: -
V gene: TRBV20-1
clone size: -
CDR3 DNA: TGCAGTGCTAGTTCTGGGGGGGCCCTGCGGAATGGTGAGCAGTTCTTC
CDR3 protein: CSASSGGALRNGEQFF

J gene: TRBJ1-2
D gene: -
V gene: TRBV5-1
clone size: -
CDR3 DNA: TGCGCCAGCAGCTTACAGGGTAACTATGGCTACACCTTC
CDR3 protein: CASSLQGNYGYTF

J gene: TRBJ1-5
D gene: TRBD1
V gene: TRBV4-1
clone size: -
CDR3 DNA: TGCGCCAGCAGCCAAACAACAGGGGGATATAGCAATCAGCCCCAGCATTTT
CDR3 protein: CASSQTTGGYSNQPQHF

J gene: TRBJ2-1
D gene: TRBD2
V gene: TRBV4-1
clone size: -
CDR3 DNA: TGCGCCAGCAGCCGACCGACTAGCGGGGGGGCTAATGAGCAGTTCTTC
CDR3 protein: CASSRPTSGGANEQFF

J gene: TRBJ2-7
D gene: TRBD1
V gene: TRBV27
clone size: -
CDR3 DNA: TGTGCCAGCAGTGACAGGGGAAAGCTCTACGAGCAGTACTTC
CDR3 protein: CASSDRGKLYEQYF

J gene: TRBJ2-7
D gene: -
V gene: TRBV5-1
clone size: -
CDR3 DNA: TGCGCCAGCAGCTTGGTCCAGGGCGAAACTTACTTC
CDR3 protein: CASSLVQGETYF

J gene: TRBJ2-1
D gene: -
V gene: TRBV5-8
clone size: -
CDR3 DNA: TGTGCCGGGGACTTTCGAGGGATCCTCTACAATGAGCAGTTCTTC
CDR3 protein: CAGDFRGILYNEQFF

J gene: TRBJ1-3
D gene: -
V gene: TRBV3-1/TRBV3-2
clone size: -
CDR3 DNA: TGTGCCAGCAGCCTTACAGGGACTGGAAACACCATATATTTT
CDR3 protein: CASSLTGTGNTIYF

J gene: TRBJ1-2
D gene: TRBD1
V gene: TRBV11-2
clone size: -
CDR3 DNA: TGTGCCAGCAGCTTAGATCGGACAGGGGATGGCTACACCTTC
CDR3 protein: CASSLDRTGDGYTF

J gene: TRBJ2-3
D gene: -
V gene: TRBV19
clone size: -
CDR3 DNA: TGTGCCACCAGCCGGGGGAGTACGCAGTATTTT
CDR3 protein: CATSRGSTQYF

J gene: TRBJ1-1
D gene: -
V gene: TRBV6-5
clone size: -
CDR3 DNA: TGTGCCAGCAGTAACAGGGTAAACACTGAAGCTTTCTTT
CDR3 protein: CASSNRVNTEAFF

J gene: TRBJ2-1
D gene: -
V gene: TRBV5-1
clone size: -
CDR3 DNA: TGCGCCAGCAGCTTAAGAGGCCAGGGGAATGAGCAGTTCTTC
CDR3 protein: CASSLRGQGNEQFF

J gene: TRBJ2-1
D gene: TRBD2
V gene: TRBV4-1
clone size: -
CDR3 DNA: TGCGCCAGCAGCCAAGGGACTAGCGGGGGGCCCCCGGGCCCCTACAATGAGCAGTTCTTC
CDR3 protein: CASSQGTSGGPPGPYNEQFF

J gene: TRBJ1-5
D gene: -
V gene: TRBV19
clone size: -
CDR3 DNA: TGTGCCAGTAGCGACAGTATATGGAATCAGCCCCAGCATTTT
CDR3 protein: CASSDSIWNQPQHF

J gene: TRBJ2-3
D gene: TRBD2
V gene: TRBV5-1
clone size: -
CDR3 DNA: TGCGCCAGCAGCTGGGGGACTAGCGGTAGCACAGATACGCAGTATTTT
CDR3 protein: CASSWGTSGSTDTQYF

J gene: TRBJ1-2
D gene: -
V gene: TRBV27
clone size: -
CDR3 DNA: TGTGCCAGCAGTTCTGCCAGAAACTATGGCTACACCTTC
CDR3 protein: CASSSARNYGYTF

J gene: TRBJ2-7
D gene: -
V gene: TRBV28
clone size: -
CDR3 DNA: TGTGCCACCGCCGCGGGGATGACCCACTACGAGCAGTACTTC
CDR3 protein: CATAAGMTHYEQYF

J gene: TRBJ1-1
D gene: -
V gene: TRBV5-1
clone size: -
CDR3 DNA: TGCGCCAGCGCTGAGCCGATGAACACTGAAGCTTTCTTT
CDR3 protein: CASAEPMNTEAFF

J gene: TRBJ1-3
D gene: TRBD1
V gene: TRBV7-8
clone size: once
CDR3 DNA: TGTGCCAGCAGCTTAGGAACTTCAGGGGGCATTGGAAACACCATATATTTT
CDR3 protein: CASSLGTSGGIGNTIYF

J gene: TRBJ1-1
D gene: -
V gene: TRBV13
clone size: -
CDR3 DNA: TGTGCCAGCAGCTTAGTCAGGGCCACTGAAGCTTTCTTT
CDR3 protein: CASSLVRATEAFF

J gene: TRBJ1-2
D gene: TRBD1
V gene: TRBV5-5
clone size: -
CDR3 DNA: TGTGCCAGCAGCTTCGCCCCGGGACAGGGGTATGGCTACACCTTC
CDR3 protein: CASSFAPGQGYGYTF

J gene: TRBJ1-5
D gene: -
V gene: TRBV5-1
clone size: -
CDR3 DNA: TGCGCCAGCAGCTTAGCGGGGGCCGAAAGTTCCCAGCATTTT
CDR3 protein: CASSLAGAESSQHF

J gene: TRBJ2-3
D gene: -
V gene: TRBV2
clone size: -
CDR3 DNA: TGTGCCAGCACCAAACGGGATGTTGGCACAGATACGCAGTATTTT
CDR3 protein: CASTKRDVGTDTQYF

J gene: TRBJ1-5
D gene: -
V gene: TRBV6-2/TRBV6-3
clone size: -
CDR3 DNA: TGTGCCAGCAGTACCCAAACCTACGCCCAGCATTTT
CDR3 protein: CASSTQTYAQHF

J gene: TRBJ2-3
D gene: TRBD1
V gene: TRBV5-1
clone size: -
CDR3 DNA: TGCGCCAGCAGCACAGAGCAAGAGACAGGGGCCTGGGGGGAGCAGTATTTT
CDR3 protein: CASSTEQETGAWGEQYF

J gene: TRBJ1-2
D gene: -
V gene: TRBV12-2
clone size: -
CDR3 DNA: TGTGCAAGTGGGGCAGGCCACTTCAGAGGCTACACCTTC
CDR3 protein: CASGAGHFRGYTF

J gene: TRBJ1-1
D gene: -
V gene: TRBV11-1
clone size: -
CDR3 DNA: TGTGCCAGCAGCCCCCGACAGATGAACACTGAAGCTTTCTTT
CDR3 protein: CASSPRQMNTEAFF

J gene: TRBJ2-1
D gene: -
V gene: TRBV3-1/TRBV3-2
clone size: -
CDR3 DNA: TGTGCCAGCAGCCAAGGGGACTTCAATGAGCAGTTCTTC
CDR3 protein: CASSQGDFNEQFF

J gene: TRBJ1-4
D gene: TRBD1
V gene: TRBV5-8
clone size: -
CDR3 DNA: TGTGCCAGCAGCCCGGAGACAGGGCAGTTGGCTAATGAAAAACTGTTTTTT
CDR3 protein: CASSPETGQLANEKLFF

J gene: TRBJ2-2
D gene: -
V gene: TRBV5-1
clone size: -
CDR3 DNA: TGCGCCAGCAGCTTGGCCTCTCAGGACACCGGGGAGCTGTTTTTT
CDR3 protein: CASSLASQDTGELFF

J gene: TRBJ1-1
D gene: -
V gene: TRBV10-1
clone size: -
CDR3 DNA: TGCGCCAGCAGTGAGGGGCCGTACACTGAAGCTTTCTTT
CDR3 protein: CASSEGPYTEAFF

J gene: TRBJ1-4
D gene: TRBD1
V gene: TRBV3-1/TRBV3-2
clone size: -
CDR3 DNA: TGTGCCAGCAGCCAAACCGGGACAGGGGGGGAAAAACTGTTTTTT
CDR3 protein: CASSQTGTGGEKLFF

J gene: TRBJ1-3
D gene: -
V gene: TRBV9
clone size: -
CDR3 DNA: TGTGCCAGCAGCGTACAGGACTCTGGAAACACCATATATTTT
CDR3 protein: CASSVQDSGNTIYF

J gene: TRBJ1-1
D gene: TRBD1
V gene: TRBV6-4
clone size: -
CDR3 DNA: TGTGCCAGCAGTGAAGGGACAGGGACTGAAGCTTTCTTT
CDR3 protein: CASSEGTGTEAFF

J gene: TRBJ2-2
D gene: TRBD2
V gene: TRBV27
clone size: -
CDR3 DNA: TGTGCCACCGGGGGACTAGCGAACACCGGGGAGCTGTTTTTT
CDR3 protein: CATGGLANTGELFF

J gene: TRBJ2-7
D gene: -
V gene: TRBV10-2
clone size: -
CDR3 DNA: TGCGCCAGCAGATCGCCGCGCTACGAGCAGTACTTC
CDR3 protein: CASRSPRYEQYF

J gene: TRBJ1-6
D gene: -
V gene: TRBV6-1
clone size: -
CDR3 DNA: TGTGCCAGCACCTACCTGGGCAGGGGTTTAGAACCCCTCCACTTT
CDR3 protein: CASTYLGRGLEPLHF

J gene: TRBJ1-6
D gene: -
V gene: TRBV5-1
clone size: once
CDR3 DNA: TGCGCCAGCAGCTTGGAGTTCGGGAATTCACCCCTCCACTTT
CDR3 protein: CASSLEFGNSPLHF

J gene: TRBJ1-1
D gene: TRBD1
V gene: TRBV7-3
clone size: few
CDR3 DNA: TGTGCCAGCAGCCCAACAGGGGGCTTCGACACTGAAGCTTTCTTT
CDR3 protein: CASSPTGGFDTEAFF

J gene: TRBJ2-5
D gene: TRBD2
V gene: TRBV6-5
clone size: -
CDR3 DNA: TGTGCCAGCATTTCACGGGCGGGAGGGGAGACCCAGTACTTC
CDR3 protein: CASISRAGGETQYF

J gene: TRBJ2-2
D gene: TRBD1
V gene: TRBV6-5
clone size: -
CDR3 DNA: TGTGCCAGCTCGGGACAGGGGGCTTGGGGCGGGGAGCTGTTTTTT
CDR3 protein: CASSGQGAWGGELFF

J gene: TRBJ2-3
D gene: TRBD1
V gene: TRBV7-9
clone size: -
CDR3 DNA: TGTGCCAGCAGCTCCACCCGACAGGGCGATAGCACAGATACGCAGTATTTT
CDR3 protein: CASSSTRQGDSTDTQYF

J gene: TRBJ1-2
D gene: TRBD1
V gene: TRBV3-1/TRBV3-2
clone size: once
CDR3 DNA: TGTGCCAGCAGCCAAATACAGGGGAGCCCCCATGGCTACACCTTC
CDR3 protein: CASSQIQGSPHGYTF

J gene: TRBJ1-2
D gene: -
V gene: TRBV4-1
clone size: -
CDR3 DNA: TGCGCCAGCAGCGCCCACAGATCTAACTATGGCTACACCTTC
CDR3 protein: CASSAHRSNYGYTF

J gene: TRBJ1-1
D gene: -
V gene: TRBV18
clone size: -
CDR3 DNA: TGTGCCAGCTCCCCGGACAGTCGGAACACTGAAGCTTTCTTT
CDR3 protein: CASSPDSRNTEAFF

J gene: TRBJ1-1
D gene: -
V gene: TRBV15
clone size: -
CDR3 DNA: TGTGCCACCAGCAGCCGCAGGGGGAACACTGAAGCTTTCTTT
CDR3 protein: CATSSRRGNTEAFF

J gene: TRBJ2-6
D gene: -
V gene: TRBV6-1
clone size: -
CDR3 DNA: TGTGCCAGCAGTGAGGCAGGGTCCCGCTCTGGGGCCAACGTCCTGACTTTC
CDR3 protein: CASSEAGSRSGANVLTF

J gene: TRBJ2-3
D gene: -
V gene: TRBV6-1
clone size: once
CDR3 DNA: TGTGCCAGCAGTGAAGCTGCGCCCACAGATACGCAGTATTTT
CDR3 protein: CASSEAAPTDTQYF

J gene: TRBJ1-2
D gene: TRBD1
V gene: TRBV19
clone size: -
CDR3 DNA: TGTGCCAGTAGTCTGCGGGACAGGGGACACTATGGCTACACCTTC
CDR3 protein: CASSLRDRGHYGYTF